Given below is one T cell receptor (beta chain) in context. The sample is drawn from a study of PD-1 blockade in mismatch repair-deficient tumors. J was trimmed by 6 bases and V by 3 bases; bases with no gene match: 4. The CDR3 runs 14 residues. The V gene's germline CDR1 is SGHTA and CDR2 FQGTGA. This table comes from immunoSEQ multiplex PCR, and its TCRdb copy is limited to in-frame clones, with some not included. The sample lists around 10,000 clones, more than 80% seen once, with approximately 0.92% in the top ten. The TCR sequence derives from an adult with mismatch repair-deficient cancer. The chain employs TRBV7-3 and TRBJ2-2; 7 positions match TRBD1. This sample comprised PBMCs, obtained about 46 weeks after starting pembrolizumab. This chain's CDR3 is CASSFTGDAGELFF. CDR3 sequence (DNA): TGTGCCAGCAGCTTTACAGGGGATGCCGGGGAGCTGTTTTTT. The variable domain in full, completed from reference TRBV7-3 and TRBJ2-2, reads GAGVSQTPSNKVTEKGKYVELRCDPISGHTALYWYRQSLGQGPEFLIYFQGTGAADDSGLPNDRFFAVRPEGSVSTLKIQRTERGDSAVYLCASSFTGDAGELFFGEGSRLTVL.